This record concerns one T cell receptor (beta chain) sequence. The antigen is undetermined. An even split of each subset's genomic DNA across several immunoSEQ plates was performed. Sequencing was performed with immunoSEQ multiplex PCR; in TCRdb, only in-frame clones are kept and a portion is missing. Found here are roughly 2,000,000 clones, 85% to 95% of them singletons; the top ten hold more than 1.5%. Cells designated naive CD8 were CD45RO-negative and were positively selected for CCR7, with terminally differentiated effector memory CD45RA+ cells excluded. The study drew its donors from healthy HIV-negative adults without recent acute infections or vaccinations. These data belong to a study of shared clonotypes between healthy human individuals. Findings and caveats of the study: Depth of sequencing was expected to influence donor clonotype sharing. Memory subsets had estimated richness that was generally smaller than that of naive subsets.

Sequences were obtained from naive CD8+ T cells from PBMCs. This clonotype originated in a man between 18 and 35 years old in good health. Some clones in this sample may be carry-over from other donors' samples.

This chain's CDR3 is CASSLAPTSGRGREQFF. CDR3 nucleotides: TGTGCCAGCAGCTTAGCCCCGACTAGCGGGAGGGGTAGGGAGCAGTTCTTC. The chain uses TRBV11-2 and TRBJ2-1, with 14 positions matching TRBD2. Trimming took 1 base from V and 10 from J; bases not matched to a gene: 9. Germline V gene sequence: CDR1 SGHAT, CDR2 FQNNGV. The CDR3 spans 17 residues.